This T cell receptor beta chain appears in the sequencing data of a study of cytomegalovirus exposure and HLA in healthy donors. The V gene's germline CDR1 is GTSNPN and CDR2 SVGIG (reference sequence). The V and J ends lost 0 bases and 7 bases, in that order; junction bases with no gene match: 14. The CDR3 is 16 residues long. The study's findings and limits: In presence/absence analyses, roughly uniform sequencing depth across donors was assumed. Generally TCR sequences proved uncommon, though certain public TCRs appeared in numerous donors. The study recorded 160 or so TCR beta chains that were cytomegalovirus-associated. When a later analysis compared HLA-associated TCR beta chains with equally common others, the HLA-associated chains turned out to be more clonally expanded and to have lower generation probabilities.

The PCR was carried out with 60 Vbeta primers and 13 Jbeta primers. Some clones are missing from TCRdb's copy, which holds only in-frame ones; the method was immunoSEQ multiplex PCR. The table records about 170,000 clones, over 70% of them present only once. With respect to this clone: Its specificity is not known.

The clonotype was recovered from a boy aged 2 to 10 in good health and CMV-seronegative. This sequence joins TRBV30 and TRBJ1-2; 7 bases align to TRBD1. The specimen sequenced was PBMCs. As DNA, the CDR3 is TGTGCCTGGAGTGTACCCGGAGGGGCAGGGGGAGGTGGCTACACCTTC. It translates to CAWSVPGGAGGGGYTF.